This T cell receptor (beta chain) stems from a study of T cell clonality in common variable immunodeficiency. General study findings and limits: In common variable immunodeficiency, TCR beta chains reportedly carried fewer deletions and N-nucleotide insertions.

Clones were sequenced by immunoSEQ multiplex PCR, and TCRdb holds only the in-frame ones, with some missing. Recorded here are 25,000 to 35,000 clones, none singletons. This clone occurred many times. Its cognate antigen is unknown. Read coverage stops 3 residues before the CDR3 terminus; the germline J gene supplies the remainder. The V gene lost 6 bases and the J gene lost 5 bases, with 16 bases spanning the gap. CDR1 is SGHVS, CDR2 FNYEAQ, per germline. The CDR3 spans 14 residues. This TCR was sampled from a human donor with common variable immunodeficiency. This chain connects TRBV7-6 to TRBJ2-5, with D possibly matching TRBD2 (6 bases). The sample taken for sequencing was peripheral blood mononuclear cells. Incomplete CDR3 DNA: TGTGCCAGCAGGCGGGGCCCCGTCAGCGAGACC. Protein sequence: CASRRGPVSET. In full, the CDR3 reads CASRRGPVSETQYF.